Listed below are T cell receptor beta chains from one sample, sequenced in a study of blood T cell repertoires in COVID-19. Using immunoSEQ multiplex PCR, the repertoire was profiled, and TCRdb retains in-frame clones only, with some absent. The repertoire holds 130,000 or so clones, about four fifths seen once, with about 18% in the top ten. Sequencing input: peripheral blood. The receptor set was obtained from an elderly woman with acute or convalescent COVID-19. Each CDR3 is given with its conserved first and last residue. Fields, in order: D gene, V gene, J gene, clone size, CDR3 DNA, CDR3 protein. The D gene is left open where the match is weak. The size field is filled for only some rows; it gives once, few, many or a size class.

D: -
V: TRBV6-5
J: TRBJ1-5
size: -
DNA: TGTGCCAGCAGTCCCAGGGCCGGTCAGCCCCAGCATTTT
CDR3: CASSPRAGQPQHF

D: TRBD2
V: TRBV11-2
J: TRBJ2-7
size: few
DNA: TGTGCCAGCAGCTTAGTTAGCGGGAGGTACGAGCAGTACTTC
CDR3: CASSLVSGRYEQYF

D: -
V: TRBV5-8
J: TRBJ1-1
size: -
DNA: TGTGCCAGCAGCTTAGTAGCAAAGGCGGACACTGAAGCTTTCTTT
CDR3: CASSLVAKADTEAFF

D: TRBD2
V: TRBV19
J: TRBJ2-4
size: -
DNA: TGTGCCAGTAGTATGCTGGGGGGGGCCAAAAACATTCAGTACTTC
CDR3: CASSMLGGAKNIQYF

D: -
V: TRBV30
J: TRBJ1-2
size: -
DNA: TGTGCCTGGAGAGGGGGGGACCATGGCGGCTACACCTTC
CDR3: CAWRGGDHGGYTF

D: TRBD1
V: TRBV6-5
J: TRBJ2-7
size: few
DNA: TGTGCCAGCAGTTACACGCAGGGGGCCTACGAGCAGTACTTC
CDR3: CASSYTQGAYEQYF

D: TRBD1
V: TRBV20-1
J: TRBJ1-1
size: -
DNA: TGCAGTGCTAGTCCTCCGGGACAGGGCCTTGAAGCTTTCTTT
CDR3: CSASPPGQGLEAFF

D: -
V: TRBV19
J: TRBJ1-5
size: -
DNA: TGTGCCAGTAGTACAGGGTCCAATCAGCCCCAGCATTTT
CDR3: CASSTGSNQPQHF

D: TRBD2
V: TRBV6-1
J: TRBJ2-3
size: -
DNA: TGTGCCAGCAGTGAATCGCCGGGACTAGCACATACGCAGTATTTT
CDR3: CASSESPGLAHTQYF

D: -
V: TRBV6-2/TRBV6-3
J: TRBJ1-5
size: -
DNA: TGTGCCAGCAGCCATGACAGAGTTGATAGCAATCAGCCCCAGCATTTT
CDR3: CASSHDRVDSNQPQHF

D: -
V: TRBV14
J: TRBJ2-2
size: -
DNA: TGTGCCAGCAGCCCGACGGGAACCGGGGAGCTGTTTTTT
CDR3: CASSPTGTGELFF

D: -
V: TRBV19
J: TRBJ2-1
size: -
DNA: TGTGCCAGTAGTGTCTCAAACGACAACCAGTTCTTC
CDR3: CASSVSNDNQFF

D: TRBD1
V: TRBV7-9
J: TRBJ1-2
size: once
DNA: TGTGCCAGCAGCTCGACAGGGGGGGGCCTATATGGCTACACCTTC
CDR3: CASSSTGGGLYGYTF

D: -
V: TRBV21-1
J: TRBJ1-1
size: -
DNA: TGTGCCAGCAGCAAAGTAGCAGGGGAGGGAACTGAAGCTTTCTTT
CDR3: CASSKVAGEGTEAFF

D: TRBD2
V: TRBV4-3
J: TRBJ2-1
size: -
DNA: TGCGCCAGCAGCCAAGAGGTTGGCGGGAGGTGGAATGAGCAGTTCTTC
CDR3: CASSQEVGGRWNEQFF

D: -
V: TRBV7-2
J: TRBJ1-2
size: -
DNA: TGTGCCAGCAGCAGGGGCAATCAGGGTAGGGGGTATGGCTACACCTTC
CDR3: CASSRGNQGRGYGYTF

D: -
V: TRBV7-9
J: TRBJ2-5
size: -
DNA: TGTGCCAGCAGCCGCTACAGGTCGTTCCAAGAGACCCAGTACTTC
CDR3: CASSRYRSFQETQYF

D: TRBD2
V: TRBV3-1/TRBV3-2
J: TRBJ2-7
size: -
DNA: TGTGCCAGGTCGGGAGGAGACACTGGGCACGAGCAGTACTTC
CDR3: CARSGGDTGHEQYF

D: -
V: TRBV5-1
J: TRBJ2-1
size: -
DNA: TGCGCCAGCAGCCTCGGGAGTTCCTACAATGAGCAGTTCTTC
CDR3: CASSLGSSYNEQFF

D: -
V: TRBV7-9
J: TRBJ1-4
size: -
DNA: TGTGCCAGCAGCAAAAACGGCGGGAGGAATGAAAAACTGTTTTTT
CDR3: CASSKNGGRNEKLFF

D: TRBD1
V: TRBV6-5
J: TRBJ2-2
size: -
DNA: TGTGCCAGCAACCGACAGGGGAACACCGGGGAGCTGTTTTTT
CDR3: CASNRQGNTGELFF

D: TRBD1
V: TRBV10-3
J: TRBJ1-5
size: once
DNA: TGTGCCATCAGTGCCACATCCCGGACAGGGCCCTCTGGTCGGGCCCAGCATTTT
CDR3: CAISATSRTGPSGRAQHF

D: -
V: TRBV25-1
J: TRBJ1-6
size: -
DNA: TGTGCCAGCGGCACAGTTTATAATTCACCCCTCCACTTT
CDR3: CASGTVYNSPLHF

D: -
V: TRBV6-2/TRBV6-3
J: TRBJ2-2
size: -
DNA: TGTGCCAGCAGTTACTTAGTGAACACCGGGGAGCTGTTTTTT
CDR3: CASSYLVNTGELFF

D: TRBD2
V: TRBV7-2
J: TRBJ2-1
size: -
DNA: TGTGCCAGCAGCGGACTAGCGGGAGACGGGCCGCAGTTCTTC
CDR3: CASSGLAGDGPQFF

D: TRBD1
V: TRBV5-1
J: TRBJ2-2
size: -
DNA: TGCGCCAGCAGCGCCTGGGACAGGGAGAGCACCGGGGAGCTGTTTTTT
CDR3: CASSAWDRESTGELFF

D: -
V: TRBV14
J: TRBJ2-3
size: -
DNA: TGTGCCAGCAGCCAAGTACAGGGATCCCTCACAGATACGCAGTATTTT
CDR3: CASSQVQGSLTDTQYF

D: -
V: TRBV5-1
J: TRBJ2-2
size: -
DNA: TGCGCCAGCAGCTTGGTGGCGGGGTGGAACACCGGGGAGCTGTTTTTT
CDR3: CASSLVAGWNTGELFF